A single sample gave rise to the 19 T cell receptor beta chains below, sequenced in a study of CD8 T cells in Susac syndrome. RNA amounts of about 0.5 to 1 ug underwent reverse transcription with random hexamers. TCRdb itself ran the immunoSEQ multiplex PCR reads through MiXCR, one entry per CDR3 protein. The repertoire holds about 200,000 distinct CDR3 sequences, 85% to 95% seen once, with roughly 0.1% in the top ten. The sequencing sample was made of CD4+ T cells from PBMCs. The receptors here all came from a human donor in good health.

This chain uses TRBV29-1 with TRBJ1-3, with TRBD1 matching over 7 bases. The germline gives CDR1 SQVTM, CDR2 ANQGSEA. This CDR3 is 14 amino acids long. Unmatched junction bases numbered 10, after V lost 7 bases and J lost 4 bases. The CDR3 region is CSGGGQSSGNTIYF. CDR3 DNA sequence: TGCAGCGGTGGGGGACAGTCTTCGGGAAACACCATATATTTT.

The genes are TRBV30 and TRBJ1-1; no clear D gene. V gave up 1 base and J gave up 1 base, with 10 bases separating them. CDR1 and CDR2 (germline): GTSNPN, SVGIG (reference sequence). The CDR3 has 14 residues. The chain's CDR3 is CAWSDPFSNTEAFF. The CDR3 DNA sequence: TGTGCCTGGAGTGACCCCTTCTCGAACACTGAAGCTTTCTTT.

The chain employs TRBV29-1 and TRBJ2-7; TRBD2 matches at 7 bases. J lost 3 bases, V lost 2 bases, and 13 bases had no gene match. Germline CDR1 and CDR2: SQVTM and ANQGSEA. The CDR3 is 16 amino acids. CDR3 sequence: CSVESQGGRGNYEQYF. Written as DNA, the CDR3 is TGCAGCGTTGAATCCCAGGGAGGGCGGGGCAACTACGAGCAGTACTTC.

The chain joins TRBV29-1 to TRBJ2-5; D is ambiguous. The V and J ends lost 2 bases and 5 bases respectively, with 9 bases between them. Per germline, CDR1 SQVTM and CDR2 ANQGSEA. This CDR3 has 12 amino acids. The DNA for the CDR3 is TGCAGCGTTGAACTGGGTGGGGAGACCCAGTACTTC. It is translated as CSVELGGETQYF. The whole variable domain, remainder taken from reference TRBV29-1 and TRBJ2-5, is SAVISQKPSRDICQRGTSLTIQCQVDSQVTMMFWYRQQPGQSLTLIATANQGSEATYESGFVIDKFPISRPNLTFSTLTVSNMSPEDSSIYLCSVELGGETQYFGPGTRLLVL.

The chain is built from TRBV7-3 and TRBJ2-1; 9 nucleotides agree with TRBD2. Germline CDR1 SGHTA, CDR2 FQGTGA. This CDR3 has 16 amino acids. The ends lost 5 bases at V and 3 bases at J; junction bases unmatched: 8. The CDR3 is CASSLDLAGSYNEQFF. In DNA, the CDR3 is TGTGCCAGCAGCCTCGATCTAGCGGGAAGCTACAATGAGCAGTTCTTC.

The chain combines TRBV18 with TRBJ1-1; 8 positions match TRBD1. The length of the CDR3 is 12 residues. The trim removed 6 bases at V and 7 bases at J, leaving 4 bases unmatched. The germline gives CDR1 KGHSH, CDR2 LQKENI. The CDR3 loop reads CASSGTGYEAFF. The CDR3 nucleotides are TGTGCCAGCTCCGGGACAGGCTATGAAGCTTTCTTT.

The chain has TRBV28 and TRBJ2-5; TRBD1 is a possible D gene (5 bases). This CDR3 is 16 amino acids long. V lost 1 base and J lost 2, with 14 bases in between. Germline CDR1 is MDHEN and CDR2 is SYDVKM. The CDR3 DNA reads TGTGCCAGCAGTTTATTGCCAGGGATGGGACAAGAGACCCAGTACTTC. As protein: CASSLLPGMGQETQYF.

The chain recombines TRBV7-2 with TRBJ2-3; no clear D. The germline CDR1 and CDR2 sequences are SGHTA and FQGNSA. Trimming stripped 5 bases from V and 11 bases from J, with 11 bases between. CDR3 length equals 11 residues. The CDR3 DNA is TGTGCCAGCAGCCGGGTTATAAAGCAGTATTTT. Translated: CASSRVIKQYF. The full variable domain, with the rest looked up from reference TRBV7-2 and TRBJ2-3, is GAGVSQSPSNKVTEKGKDVELRCDPISGHTALYWYRQSLGQGLEFLIYFQGNSAPDKSGLPSDRFSAERTGGSVSTLTIQRTQQEDSAVYLCASSRVIKQYFGPGTRLTVL.

V usage is TRBV27 and J usage is TRBJ2-7; D possibly matches TRBD1 or TRBD2 (5 bases each). This CDR3 contains 13 residues. With 6 bases removed from V and 2 bases from J, the gap between germline ends came to 11 bases. Germline CDR1 MNHEY, CDR2 SMNVEV (reference sequence). The CDR3 DNA reads TGTGCCAGCAGCAGGGACGGGCCCTACGAGCAGTACTTC. It codes for CASSRDGPYEQYF.

V gene TRBV7-2 combines with J gene TRBJ2-3, with D uncertain. V was trimmed by 2 bases and J by 1 base, leaving 4 bases between them. CDR3 length: 13 amino acids. Per germline, CDR1 SGHTA and CDR2 FQGNSA. CDR3 DNA: TGTGCCAGCAGCTTACGACGCACAGATACGCAGTATTTT. Its protein is CASSLRRTDTQYF.

This chain joins TRBV25-1 and TRBJ2-3; tentatively, D is TRBD1 (6 bases). The V gene lost 6 bases and the J gene lost 2 bases, with 15 bases spanning the gap. The germline V gene has CDR1 MGHDK and CDR2 SYGVNS. The CDR3 sequence is 15 residues long. CDR3 amino acids: CASRQTGTSTDTQYF. In DNA, the CDR3 is TGTGCCAGCAGACAAACAGGGACGTCCACAGATACGCAGTATTTT.

V gene TRBV6-5 combines with J gene TRBJ2-5; 9 bases map to TRBD2. The CDR3 loop spans 15 amino acids. Germline CDR1 and CDR2: MNHEY and SVGAGI. The ends lost 6 bases at V and 2 bases at J; junction bases unmatched: 7. This CDR3 reads CASSRGGATQETQYF. CDR3 in DNA: TGTGCCAGCAGCCGCGGGGGGGCCACACAAGAGACCCAGTACTTC.

CDR3 sequence: CASRGPSGRGDEQFF. The CDR3 DNA reads as TGTGCCAGCAGGGGGCCCAGCGGGAGAGGCGATGAGCAGTTCTTC. V gene TRBV2 combines with J gene TRBJ2-1; 8 bases line up with TRBD2. The germline CDR1 and CDR2 sequences are SNHLY and FYNNEI. V shed 6 bases, J shed 8 bases, and the junction held 12 bases outside the gene matches. CDR3 length equals 15 residues.

The rearrangement links TRBV18 to TRBJ2-1, with 11 bases lining up with TRBD2. J lost 12 bases, V lost 2 bases, and 3 bases had no gene match. The CDR3 extends over 13 amino acids. The germline V gene has CDR1 KGHSH and CDR2 LQKENI. CDR3 coding DNA: TGTGCCAGCTCACCAGGGACTAGCGGTGTGCAGTTCTTC. Protein product: CASSPGTSGVQFF.

The V gene is TRBV3-1, the J gene TRBJ1-1; 11 bases line up with TRBD1. The CDR3 spans 12 residues. The germline V gene has CDR1 LGHDT and CDR2 YNNKEL (reference sequence). V shed 6 bases and J 10 bases; nucleotides not matched to a gene: 4. In DNA form, the CDR3 reads TGTGCCAGCAGATCCGGGACAGGGGGAGCTTTCTTT. It translates to CASRSGTGGAFF. The full variable domain, completed using reference TRBV3-1 and TRBJ1-1, is DTAVSQTPKYLVTQMGNDKSIKCEQNLGHDTMYWYKQDSKKFLKIMFSYNNKELIINETVPNRFSPKSPDKAHLNLHINSLELGDSAVYFCASRSGTGGAFFGQGTRLTVV.

V is TRBV6-5 and J is TRBJ2-7; D not certain. The CDR3 extends over 11 amino acids. CDR1 and CDR2 from the germline V gene are MNHEY and SVGAGI. V lost 6 bases, J lost 3 bases, and 6 bases lay in between. The CDR3 nucleotides are TGTGCCAGCAGCACCCTCTACGAGCAGTACTTC. Its protein product is CASSTLYEQYF.

This rearrangement joins TRBV7-9 to TRBJ1-6; no clear D gene. V lost 7 bases, J lost 7 bases, and 11 bases lay in between. Germline V gives CDR1 SEHNR, CDR2 FQNEAQ (reference sequence). The CDR3 contains 13 residues. The CDR3 reads CASTSYTNSPLHF. In DNA, the CDR3 is TGTGCCAGCACCTCTTACACCAATTCACCCCTCCACTTT.

V is TRBV30 and J is TRBJ2-3; 8 bases agree with TRBD1. Germline values: CDR1 GTSNPN, CDR2 SVGIG (reference sequence). The V gene end was trimmed by 8 bases and the J gene end by 6 bases; junction bases not matched to a gene: 10. This CDR3 comprises 13 residues. The CDR3 nucleotides read TGTGCCCTGGACAGGGCCTTTTTGGATACGCAGTATTTT. Translating it yields CALDRAFLDTQYF.

This chain joins TRBV3-1 and TRBJ2-1; TRBD2 agrees at 11 bases. J gave up 9 bases and V 2 bases, and 3 bases lay outside the gene matches. Germline values: CDR1 LGHDT, CDR2 YNNKEL (reference sequence). This CDR3 is 14 amino acids long. DNA of the CDR3: TGTGCCAGCAGCCAAACTAGCGGGAGTACTGAGCAGTTCTTC. Protein product: CASSQTSGSTEQFF.